These T cell receptor beta chains were read from a single sample in a study of blood T cells in healthy people across ages. One entry per CDR3 protein results from TCRdb running MiXCR on the 5' RACE reads. Of approximately 820,000 distinct CDR3 sequences listed, under 45% are singletons. The specimen sequenced was blood. The receptors were gathered from a man in his fifties or sixties in good health. Both conserved end residues are part of each CDR3. D genes are given only for firm matches. Clone size, where shown, is once, few, many, or a class for clones that have expanded.

j_call clone_size v_call d_call cdr3_nt cdr3_aa
TRBJ2-3 - TRBV29-1 TRBD2 TGCAGCGTTGAGGGTAGCGGGGGTTCTGCAGATACGCAGTATTTT CSVEGSGGSADTQYF
TRBJ2-1 - TRBV27 TRBD1 TGTTTCCGGGACAGGGCGTACAATGAGCAGTTCTTC CFRDRAYNEQFF
TRBJ2-3 once TRBV20-1 TRBD2 TGCAGTGCTAGAGAAGAGTGGAGACTAGCGGGGCCTGCGGATACGCAGTATTTT CSAREEWRLAGPADTQYF
TRBJ1-2 - TRBV4-1 - TGCGCCAGCAGCCAAGAGACACCTCCCGCGTCCTATGGCTACACCTTC CASSQETPPASYGYTF
TRBJ2-1 few TRBV27 TRBD2 TGTGCCAGCAGTTACCTCCTCACTAGCGGTGGTGTGAATGAGCAGTTCTTC CASSYLLTSGGVNEQFF
TRBJ1-2 - TRBV6-6 TRBD1 TGTGCCAGCAGTACGGGACAGGGGGTCTATTCTAACTATGGCTACACCTTC CASSTGQGVYSNYGYTF
TRBJ2-7 - TRBV11-2 - TGTGCCAGCAGCTTAGGCCCTTACCTCCGGGACGCCTCCTACGAGCAGTACTTC CASSLGPYLRDASYEQYF
TRBJ2-7 few TRBV5-1 - TGCGCCAGCAGCTTGAATAGCGGAGAGTACGAGCAGTACTTC CASSLNSGEYEQYF
TRBJ1-2 - TRBV29-1 - TGCAGCGTTGAAGACGAATACAGGGTCACCTTC CSVEDEYRVTF
TRBJ2-4 few TRBV2 - TGTGCCAGCAGTGAACTGGCAATAGCCAAAAACATTCAGTACTTC CASSELAIAKNIQYF
TRBJ1-5 - TRBV20-1 - TGCAGTGCTACACAAACCTCCGGGAGCCAGAGCAATCAGCCCCAGCATTTT CSATQTSGSQSNQPQHF
TRBJ1-2 - TRBV20-1 - TGCAGTGCCCGGAGGGGCGGATCGACCCCTAACTATGGCTACACCTTC CSARRGGSTPNYGYTF
TRBJ1-4 - TRBV6-1 TRBD1 TGTGCCAGCAGCAGGTCTTCAGGGGGCGTCACTAATGAAAAACTGTTTTTT CASSRSSGGVTNEKLFF
TRBJ2-7 - TRBV6-1 TRBD1 TGTGCCAGCAGGGCCCGGACAGGCGCCTACGAGCAGTACTTC CASRARTGAYEQYF
TRBJ1-1 - TRBV6-5 - TGTGCCAGCAGTTACGGCGCTATGGGGGACACCTATGAAGCTTTCTTT CASSYGAMGDTYEAFF
TRBJ2-7 few TRBV12-3/TRBV12-4 - TGTGCCAGCAGTTTTCGGACATACTCCTACGAGCAGTACTTC CASSFRTYSYEQYF
TRBJ1-2 - TRBV6-6 - TGTGCCAGCAGTGACGGCCGGGCTGGCTACACCTTC CASSDGRAGYTF
TRBJ2-7 - TRBV5-1 TRBD2 TGCGCCAGCAGACTGAGCGGGGGCTCTTACGAGCAGTACTTC CASRLSGGSYEQYF
TRBJ2-1 few TRBV25-1 TRBD2 TGTGCCAGCAGGGCTAGCGGGGGCTCTGGTGGTAATGAGCAGTTCTTC CASRASGGSGGNEQFF
TRBJ2-7 - TRBV6-5 - TGTGCCGCAGGTAGCTCCTACGAGCAGTACTTC CAAGSSYEQYF
TRBJ2-2 few TRBV7-6 TRBD1 TGTGCCAGCAGCCCCGAACGCCCGGGACAGGGGAACACCGGGGAGCTGTTTTTT CASSPERPGQGNTGELFF
TRBJ2-1 once TRBV4-3 TRBD2 TGCGCCAGCAGCCAGTATCCCAGCGGGGGGGCAGTGGGTGAGCAGTTCTTC CASSQYPSGGAVGEQFF
TRBJ2-7 - TRBV6-2/TRBV6-3 - TGTGCCAGCAGACTAAGGGGCGAGCAGTACTTC CASRLRGEQYF
TRBJ2-5 - TRBV7-2 TRBD1 TGTGCCAGCAGCCTGACAGGGGCGGTGGCCCAGTACTTC CASSLTGAVAQYF
TRBJ2-1 - TRBV18 TRBD1 TGTGCCAGCTCAGGCCCGGGACAGCCGAGGAATGAGCAGTTCTTC CASSGPGQPRNEQFF
TRBJ2-7 - TRBV3-1 TRBD2 TGTGCCAGCAGCCAAGGGACTAGGTACGAGCAGTACTTC CASSQGTRYEQYF